This T cell receptor (beta chain) was sequenced for a study of early T cells in non-severe SARS-CoV-2 infection. TCRdb called the 5' RACE reads again in MiXCR, with one record for every CDR3 protein. The table records approximately 70,000 distinct CDR3 sequences, about 9.1% of them present only once. This clonotype was detected only a few times. V shed 6 bases and J shed 7 bases, with 12 bases lying between them. Germline V gene lookup returns CDR1 MDHEN and CDR2 SYDVKM. CDR3 length equals 12 residues. The chain links TRBV28 to TRBJ1-2, with D maybe TRBD1 (5 bases). The material sequenced was whole blood, taken at baseline. The TCR was taken from an adult who was a healthcare worker with PCR-confirmed SARS-CoV-2 infection or an uninfected control (not recorded which). This CDR3 reads CASREQVSGYTF. CDR3 sequence (DNA): TGTGCCAGCAGGGAACAGGTTTCTGGCTACACCTTC.